The 27 T cell receptor beta chains presented below share a single source sample, sequenced in a study of T-cell reconstitution after alpha-beta-depleted transplantation in children. Study results and caveats: Reportedly, alpha-beta T cells present about two months post-transplant originated from several hundred expanded clones of graft origin.

The TCRbeta library was prepared with unique molecular identifiers. MiXCR was run by TCRdb on the PCR reads, yielding one entry per CDR3 protein. The sample has tens of thousands of distinct CDR3 sequences, around 7% seen once. Their recognized antigens are unknown. Specimen: peripheral blood, collected 60 days after TCRalphabeta/CD19-depleted stem cell transplant. The receptors come from a child younger than two who had a stem cell transplant for acute myeloid leukemia, so the T cells may come from the graft donor.

This clonotype was counted ten times or more. This chain links TRBV20-1 with TRBJ1-6; 10 bases are a match to TRBD1. Germline CDR1 and CDR2: DFQATT and SNEGSKA (reference sequence). The length of the CDR3 is 14 residues. V lost 1 base and J lost 17; bases outside the gene matches: 11. The CDR3: CSARGWPGTGVIHF. CDR3 nucleotide sequence: TGCAGTGCTAGAGGGTGGCCCGGGACAGGGGTAATCCACTTT.

The chain is built from TRBV6-4 and TRBJ2-1, with TRBD2 identical over 11 bases. Germline V gives CDR1 MRHNA, CDR2 SNTAGT. The junction had 13 bases not matched to a gene; V was cut back by 6 bases and J by 0 bases. The CDR3 extends over 19 amino acids. Written as DNA, the CDR3 is TGTGCCAGCAGCCATCATAGCGGGGGGGCCGGACGCTCCTACAATGAGCAGTTCTTC. This encodes CASSHHSGGAGRSYNEQFF.

This clonotype has a count of ten or more. This chain joins TRBV6-2 or TRBV6-3 and TRBJ2-7; D remains ambiguous. Germline assignment: CDR1 MNHEY and CDR2 SVGEGT. V shed 5 bases and J shed 0 bases, with 5 bases lying between them. CDR3 length: 12 amino acids. The CDR3 loop reads CASSPISYEQYF. CDR3 sequence (DNA): TGTGCCAGCAGTCCTATCTCCTACGAGCAGTACTTC.

This clonotype has more than one count but fewer than ten. V gene TRBV18 combines with J gene TRBJ2-7, with 11 bases aligning to TRBD2. V dropped 6 bases and J dropped 6; count of bases not matched to a gene: 7. The CDR3 is 14 amino acids. Germline values: CDR1 KGHSH, CDR2 LQKENI. The CDR3 DNA is TGTGCCAGCTCCCCTAATAGCGGGAGGGGCGAGCAGTACTTC. It codes for CASSPNSGRGEQYF.

This clonotype showed up many times. The chain joins TRBV7-6 to TRBJ2-3; D gene uncertain. The V end was cut by 0 bases, the J end by 9 bases, with 7 bases between. The V gene's germline CDR1 is SGHVS and CDR2 FNYEAQ. This CDR3 region has 12 residues. The CDR3 DNA follows: TGTGCCAGCAGCTTAGCGACCGGGACGCAGTATTTT. The encoded protein is CASSLATGTQYF. Together with reference TRBV7-6 and TRBJ2-3, the CDR3 gives the full variable domain: GAGVSQSPRYKVTKRGQDVALRCDPISGHVSLYWYRQALGQGPEFLTYFNYEAQQDKSGLPNDRFSAERPEGSISTLTIQRTEQRDSAMYRCASSLATGTQYFGPGTRLTVL.

This clonotype was seen at least ten times. This chain uses TRBV4-3 with TRBJ2-7; D is ambiguous. Germline CDR1 reads LGHNA; CDR2 reads YSLEER. Between the trimmed V and J ends, which lost 0 bases and 0 bases, there was a span of 3 bases. The CDR3 is made up of 13 amino acids. Written as DNA, the CDR3 is TGCGCCAGCAGCCAAGAGGTCTCCTACGAGCAGTACTTC. The encoded protein is CASSQEVSYEQYF.

This clonotype was observed a handful of times. The chain couples TRBV4-2 to TRBJ2-2, with D unresolved. Germline V CDR1 and CDR2: LGHNA, YNFKEQ. Trimming pared 1 base from V and 4 bases from J, leaving 13 bases between. The CDR3 loop spans 16 amino acids. The CDR3 loop is CASSQGAGLPTGELFF. The DNA for the CDR3 is TGTGCCAGCAGCCAAGGCGCCGGGTTACCCACCGGGGAGCTGTTTTTT.

This clonotype was seen many times. This chain links TRBV20-1 with TRBJ2-1, with D perhaps given as TRBD1 or TRBD2 (5 bases each). The CDR3 contains 14 residues. V dropped 6 bases and J dropped 6 bases, with 18 bases sitting between them. CDR1 DFQATT and CDR2 SNEGSKA come from the germline V gene (reference sequence). The CDR3 sequence: CSAAGTHTTNEQFF. The DNA of the CDR3 is TGCAGTGCCGCCGGGACCCACACGACCAATGAGCAGTTCTTC.

The V gene is TRBV19, the J gene TRBJ2-2; tentatively, D is TRBD1 (5 bases). V was cut by 5 bases and J by 0 bases, with 7 bases left in between. CDR3 size: 14 residues. Looked up from germline, CDR1 is LNHDA and CDR2 is SQIVND (reference sequence). CDR3 protein: CASSVTANTGELFF. CDR3 DNA sequence: TGTGCCAGTAGTGTGACAGCGAACACCGGGGAGCTGTTTTTT.

This clonotype was seen at least ten times. In DNA, the CDR3 is TGTGCCACCAGTGTCGCGGGAAGGATAGATACGCAGTATTTT. Amino acids: CATSVAGRIDTQYF. V usage is TRBV24-1 and J usage is TRBJ2-3; maybe TRBD2 (6 bases). This CDR3 spans 14 amino acids. Trimming left V 5 bases short and J 5 bases short, with 13 bases between. From germline, CDR1 is KGHDR and CDR2 SFDVKD.

This clonotype was recorded many times. The J gene is TRBJ1-2, the V gene TRBV9; perhaps TRBD1 as D (6 bases). The V end lost 0 bases, the J end lost 0 bases, and 9 bases lay between the germline ends. The germline V gene encodes CDR1 SGDLS and CDR2 YYNGEE. The CDR3 covers 15 residues. The CDR3 is CASSVGRGANYGYTF. CDR3 DNA sequence: TGTGCCAGCAGCGTAGGCAGGGGAGCTAACTATGGCTACACCTTC.

This clonotype is medium-sized. The gene calls are TRBV24-1 and TRBJ2-1; TRBD2 agrees at 9 bases. This CDR3 comprises 16 residues. Per the germline V gene, CDR1 is KGHDR and CDR2 is SFDVKD. Trimming at V came to 5 bases and at J to 8 bases, leaving 12 bases not matched to a gene. CDR3 sequence reads: CATSAVTSGVWDEQFF. The CDR3 coding sequence is TGTGCCACCAGTGCCGTGACTAGCGGTGTCTGGGATGAGCAGTTCTTC.

This clonotype showed up many times. The chain recombines TRBV20-1 with TRBJ2-5; D unresolved. From germline, CDR1 is DFQATT and CDR2 SNEGSKA (reference sequence). Trimming shortened V by 0 bases and J by 7 bases, and 9 bases separated the two germline ends. This CDR3 is built from 12 residues. CDR3 coding DNA: TGCAGTGCTAGAGAGTTGTGGGGGACCCAGTACTTC. It encodes CSARELWGTQYF.

This clonotype was detected ten times or more. The rearrangement uses TRBV7-9 and TRBJ2-7; 7 bases align to TRBD1. The V segment lost 5 bases and the J segment 6 bases; nucleotides outside the gene matches: 7. CDR1 SEHNR and CDR2 FQNEAQ come from the germline V gene (reference sequence). This CDR3 has 13 residues. The CDR3: CASSPPGTVEQYF. The CDR3 coding sequence is TGTGCCAGCAGCCCCCCCGGGACAGTCGAGCAGTACTTC.

The sample holds many counts of this clonotype. The V call is TRBV11-2, the J call TRBJ2-3; D not certain. Germline V CDR1 and CDR2: SGHAT, FQNNGV. CDR3 length: 11 residues. V dropped 5 bases and J dropped 6 bases, with 6 bases sitting between them. The CDR3 here is CASSTDDTQYF. Here the CDR3 DNA reads TGTGCCAGCAGCACCGACGATACGCAGTATTTT. Full variable domain (remainder filled in from reference TRBV11-2 and TRBJ2-3): EAGVAQSPRYKIIEKRQSVAFWCNPISGHATLYWYQQILGQGPKLLIQFQNNGVVDDSQLPKDRFSAERLKGVDSTLKIQPAKLEDSAVYLCASSTDDTQYFGPGTRLTVL.

This clonotype has a count of ten or more. The J gene is TRBJ2-1, the V gene TRBV12-3 or TRBV12-4, with unresolved D. Trimming took 3 bases from V and 8 from J, leaving 8 bases between them. There are 12 residues in the CDR3. The CDR3 nucleotides read TGTGCCAGCAGTTTTAGTGTACATGAGCAGTTCTTC. Residues: CASSFSVHEQFF.

This clonotype was seen ten or more times. The chain links TRBV25-1 to TRBJ2-5; D gene ambiguous. Germline CDR1 MGHDK, CDR2 SYGVNS. The V end lost 3 bases, the J end lost 4 bases, and 9 bases lay between the germline ends. The CDR3 totals 13 residues. CDR3 region: CASSEYGRETQYF. In DNA form, the CDR3 reads TGTGCCAGCAGTGAGTACGGCCGAGAGACCCAGTACTTC.

This clonotype showed up many times. This rearrangement joins TRBV5-1 to TRBJ2-1; TRBD2 agrees at 7 bases. The germline V gene encodes CDR1 SGHRS and CDR2 YFSETQ. The CDR3 has 16 residues. Trimming removed 5 bases from V and 0 bases from J; junction bases left unmatched: 8. CDR3 protein: CASRGGLAGSYNEQFF. For the CDR3, the DNA is TGCGCCAGCAGGGGTGGGTTAGCGGGCTCCTACAATGAGCAGTTCTTC.

Many counts were recorded for this clonotype. The CDR3 nucleotides are TGTGCCAGCAGTTTGAACAGGGAACGTAGTGGCTACGAGCAGTACTTC. Protein sequence: CASSLNRERSGYEQYF. The chain is built from TRBV28 and TRBJ2-7, with a tentative D call TRBD1 (6 bases). The CDR3 sequence is 16 residues long. Germline CDR1 MDHEN, CDR2 SYDVKM. The V end was cut by 3 bases, the J end by 3 bases, with 18 bases between.

This clonotype was detected many times. The gene calls are TRBV11-2 and TRBJ1-4, with D perhaps matching TRBD1 (5 bases). Germline lookup yields CDR1 SGHAT and CDR2 FQNNGV. Trimming removed 1 base from V and 8 bases from J, with 17 bases in between. This CDR3 is built from 16 residues. The CDR3 coding sequence is TGTGCCAGCAGCTTAGTGCGCGGCGTGGGGGAGGAAAAACTGTTTTTT. This sequence encodes CASSLVRGVGEEKLFF.

This clonotype was picked up many times. The chain carries TRBV29-1 and TRBJ2-5, with 9 bases matching TRBD1. This CDR3 is 13 amino acids long. J was trimmed by 5 bases and V by 8 bases; bases with no gene match: 9. The germline CDR1 and CDR2 sequences are SQVTM and ANQGSEA. CDR3 residues: CSTTGGKKETQYF. The CDR3 DNA is TGCAGCACAACAGGGGGCAAAAAGGAGACCCAGTACTTC.

This clonotype appeared many times. The rearrangement joins TRBV7-2 to TRBJ2-4; D gene unclear. The CDR3 is made up of 16 amino acids. V was cut by 4 bases and J by 0 bases, with 13 bases left in between. Germline CDR1 is SGHTA and CDR2 is FQGNSA. For the CDR3, the DNA is TGTGCCAGCAGCTCGAAGGCAGTCCCAGCCAAAAACATTCAGTACTTC. It encodes CASSSKAVPAKNIQYF.

This clonotype was seen many times. The chain is built from TRBV12-3 or TRBV12-4 and TRBJ2-3, with 7 bases lining up with TRBD2. Trimming took 2 bases from V and 2 from J; bases not matched to a gene: 7. This CDR3 is built from 16 residues. CDR3 sequence (DNA): TGTGCCAGCAGTTTATACCCTAGCGGCATCACAGATACGCAGTATTTT. Its protein is CASSLYPSGITDTQYF.

In its sample, this clonotype was seen many times. The V and J genes are TRBV2 and TRBJ2-7; TRBD2 aligns across 8 bases. Germline CDR1 SNHLY, CDR2 FYNNEI. With 6 bases clipped from V and 0 bases from J, the junction kept 7 bases outside the gene matches. There are 15 residues in the CDR3. CDR3 sequence: CASRLRGASSYEQYF. CDR3 DNA sequence: TGTGCCAGCAGACTGCGGGGGGCCAGCTCCTACGAGCAGTACTTC.

This clonotype was recorded many times. The chain employs TRBV27 and TRBJ2-7; D call uncertain. Trimming removed 4 bases from V and 5 bases from J, with 18 bases in between. The CDR3 is 15 amino acids. Germline CDR1 and CDR2: MNHEY and SMNVEV (reference sequence). CDR3 nucleotides: TGTGCCAGCAGTTCCCAAGCCGGAATTTTCCACGAGCAGTACTTC. Translated: CASSSQAGIFHEQYF.

This clonotype has ten or more counts. The genes are TRBV5-1 and TRBJ1-2; 8 bases line up with TRBD1. Losses at the gene ends were 0 bases for V and 6 bases for J; bases not matched to a gene: 10. The CDR3 runs to 16 residues. Germline values: CDR1 SGHRS, CDR2 YFSETQ. CDR3 protein: CASSLVAGGAKDGYTF. CDR3 in DNA: TGCGCCAGCAGCTTGGTGGCAGGGGGCGCGAAAGATGGCTACACCTTC.

This clonotype came up many times. V gene TRBV28 combines with J gene TRBJ2-1; D is uncertain. The CDR3 contains 13 residues. CDR1 is MDHEN and CDR2 is SYDVKM in the germline V gene. The ends were cut back, 2 bases at V and 6 bases at J, with 8 bases in the middle. The CDR3 sequence is CASSLMRRNEQFF. The CDR3 coding sequence is TGTGCCAGCAGTTTAATGAGACGCAATGAGCAGTTCTTC.